The clone carrying this TCR beta chain is a singleton in its sample. The antigen remains unidentified. In germline, CDR1 is LGHNA, CDR2 YSLEER. V trimming: 1 base; J trimming: 5 bases; junction bases outside the gene matches: 6. This CDR3 is 16 amino acids long. This entry comes from a study of OX40 agonist ivuxolimab in advanced cancers. Study-level information: Antecedent anti-PD-1, anti-PD-L1 or anti-CTLA-4 therapy was permissible, with under 50% having received some.

General observations from the study: Certain nonresponders additionally had low normalized T-cell clonal expansion. At doses 0.1 to 3.0 mg/kg, CD4+ and CD8+ clones expanded. Expanded clones tended on average to be more numerous among CD8+ T cells than CD4+.

Generated by immunoSEQ multiplex PCR, the TCRdb table keeps only in-frame clones and is missing some. This sample has approximately 70,000 clones, with around 86% found just once. This sequence originates from an adult with an advanced solid tumor such as melanoma, head and neck, liver or kidney cancer. The genes are TRBV4-3 and TRBJ2-1, with 9 bases fitting TRBD1. This specimen consisted of CD4+ or CD8+ T cells sorted from blood, obtained in a trial of the OX40 agonist ivuxolimab. CDR3 amino acids: CASSQAGTGMDNEQFF. CDR3 sequence (DNA): TGCGCCAGCAGCCAAGCCGGGACAGGGATGGACAATGAGCAGTTCTTC.